This T cell receptor (beta chain) was found in a study of regulatory T cells in long-lasting Graves disease. Study findings and constraints: Persistent disease was associated with favored TRBV28 usage and with favored use of TRBJ1-2 and TRBJ2-5.

Arm-PCR of CDR3 regions with iRepertoire HTBI primers generated TCR beta libraries. MiXCR, run by TCRdb on the multiplex PCR reads, gives a single entry per CDR3 protein. The sample records roughly 500,000 distinct CDR3 sequences, about 12% being singletons. This clonotype occurred many times. Its antigen is undetermined. The germline CDR1 and CDR2 sequences are SQVTM and ANQGSEA. Trimming stripped 1 base from V and 2 bases from J, with 13 bases between. This CDR3 has 15 residues. Specified time point: newly diagnosed GD, antithyroid drugs for less than 3 months. From RNA extracted from PBMCs, the TCR library was made. These same data were also listed under a study on T cells in Graves' hyperthyroidism and ophthalmopathy. As that study records: Researchers ran a first-round RT-PCR on the TCR CDR3 using the HTBI primer set. Most expanded thyroid clonotypes above 0.001 also appeared in blood.

The J gene is TRBJ2-3, the V gene TRBV29-1, with D possibly being TRBD1 or TRBD2 (5 bases each). This clonotype was sampled from a woman aged 25-40 years with Graves disease. Sequencing was performed on peripheral blood mononuclear cells (PBMCs), taken at new diagnosis, from a patient treated with antithyroid drugs. The CDR3 DNA is TGCAGCGTTGAAGGCAGTCGGGGCGCCACAGATACGCAGTATTTT. It codes for CSVEGSRGATDTQYF.